These 8 T cell receptor beta chains were sequenced from one sample in a study of OX40 agonist ivuxolimab in advanced cancers. The library was built by means of the immunoSEQ multiplex PCR assay. TCRdb limited this immuneACCESS table to in-frame rearrangements with V and J called. A share of clones is missing; checked studies link under half to unresolved V genes, and the rest is unexplained. The sample has 90,000 to 120,000 clones on record, more than 85% of them singletons. The ten largest account for roughly 1.1% of the sample. Sequenced material: CD4+ or CD8+ T cells sorted from blood, taken in a trial of the OX40 agonist ivuxolimab. The origin of the receptors is an adult with an advanced solid tumor such as melanoma, head and neck, liver or kidney cancer.

V gene TRBV9 combines with J gene TRBJ1-1, with D hard to call. CDR3 length: 13 amino acids. The germline V gene has CDR1 SGDLS and CDR2 YYNGEE. V dropped 0 bases and J dropped 6 bases, with 9 bases sitting between them. CDR3 nucleotides: TGTGCCAGCAGCGTAGCCCCGGGCCCTGAAGCTTTCTTT. As protein: CASSVAPGPEAFF.

This clone appeared a few times. The J gene is TRBJ1-2, the V gene TRBV7-9; D not certain. From germline, CDR1 is SEHNR and CDR2 FQNEAQ (reference sequence). This CDR3 region has 13 residues. V lost 1 base, J lost 7 bases, and 10 bases lay in between. The CDR3 nucleotides are TGTGCCAGCAGCTTAGGGTCGGTTGCTGGCTACACCTTC. Protein: CASSLGSVAGYTF.

The genes are TRBV5-4 and TRBJ2-1; tentative D call: TRBD1 (5 bases). Germline V gives CDR1 SGHNT, CDR2 YYREEE (reference sequence). Trimming shortened V by 3 bases and J by 4 bases, and 14 bases separated the two germline ends. The CDR3 is 15 amino acids. The chain's CDR3 is CASSSPRQLYNEQFF. The CDR3 DNA follows: TGTGCCAGCAGCTCCCCCCGACAGCTATACAATGAGCAGTTCTTC.

This chain joins TRBV28 and TRBJ1-5, with 7 bases matching TRBD1. Per germline, CDR1 MDHEN and CDR2 SYDVKM. This CDR3 region has 15 residues. J gave up 8 bases and V 7 bases, and 14 bases lay outside the gene matches. The CDR3 is CASKPGPRGTKPQHF. The CDR3 DNA reads as TGTGCCAGCAAACCAGGCCCCAGGGGGACTAAGCCCCAGCATTTT. The full variable domain, with the rest looked up from reference TRBV28 and TRBJ1-5, is DVKVTQSSRYLVKRTGEKVFLECVQDMDHENMFWYRQDPGLGLRLIYFSYDVKMKEKGDIPEGYSVSREKKERFSLILESASTNQTSMYLCASKPGPRGTKPQHFGDGTRLSIL.

V and J are TRBV6-4 and TRBJ2-3; 8 bases agree with TRBD1. There are 13 residues in the CDR3. CDR1 and CDR2 from the germline V gene are MRHNA and SNTAGT. The J segment lost 2 bases and the V segment lost 7 bases, leaving 2 bases of the junction unmatched. The CDR3 nucleotides read TGTGCCAGCAAGGACAGGGACACAGATACGCAGTATTTT. It encodes CASKDRDTDTQYF.

V is TRBV5-8 and J is TRBJ1-1, with D uncertain. Germline CDR1 is SGHTS and CDR2 is YDEGEE. Trimming left V 4 bases short and J 6 bases short, with 13 bases between. This CDR3 spans 13 amino acids. The CDR3 coding sequence is TGTGCCAGCAGCACCCCGGGGTGGGCTGAAGCTTTCTTT. Translating it yields CASSTPGWAEAFF.

J is TRBJ2-2 and V is TRBV11-3, with 7 bases aligning to TRBD2. Germline V lookup: CDR1 SGHNT, CDR2 YENEEA. This CDR3 has 17 amino acids. J lost 2 bases, V lost 0 bases, and 6 bases had no gene match. The CDR3 DNA follows: TGTGCCAGCAGCTTAGATCTGGCTAGCGGAAACACCGGGGAGCTGTTTTTT. Amino acid sequence: CASSLDLASGNTGELFF.

The chain combines TRBV11-2 with TRBJ2-3; the D is unclear. With 1 base removed from V and 5 bases from J, the gap between germline ends came to 7 bases. CDR3 size: 13 residues. Germline CDR1 is SGHAT and CDR2 is FQNNGV. The CDR3 loop is CASSLGRVDTQYF. DNA for the CDR3: TGTGCCAGCAGCTTAGGTCGGGTAGATACGCAGTATTTT.